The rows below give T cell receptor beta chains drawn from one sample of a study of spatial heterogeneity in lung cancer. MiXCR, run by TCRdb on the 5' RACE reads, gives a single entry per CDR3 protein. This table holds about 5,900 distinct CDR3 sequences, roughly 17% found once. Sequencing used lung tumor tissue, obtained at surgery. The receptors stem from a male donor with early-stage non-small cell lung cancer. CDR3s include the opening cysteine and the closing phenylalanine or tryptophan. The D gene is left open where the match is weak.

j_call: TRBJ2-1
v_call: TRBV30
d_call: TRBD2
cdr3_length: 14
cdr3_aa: CAWSLLAGVHEQFF

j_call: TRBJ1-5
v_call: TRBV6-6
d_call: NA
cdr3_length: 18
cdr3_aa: CASTLTRARHGGNQPQHF

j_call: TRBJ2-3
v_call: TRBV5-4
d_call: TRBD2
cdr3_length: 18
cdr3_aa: CASSSPRPQRGSTDTQYF

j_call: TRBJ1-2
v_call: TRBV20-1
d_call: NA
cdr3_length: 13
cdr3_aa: CSALGRLNYGYTF

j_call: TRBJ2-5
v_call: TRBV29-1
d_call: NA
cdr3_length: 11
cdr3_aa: CSVADQETQYF

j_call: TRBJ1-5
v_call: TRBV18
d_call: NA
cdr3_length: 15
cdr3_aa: CASSPRAQPDQPQHF

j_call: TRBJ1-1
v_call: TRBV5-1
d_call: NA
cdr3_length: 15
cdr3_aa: CASSLEPRSNTEAFF

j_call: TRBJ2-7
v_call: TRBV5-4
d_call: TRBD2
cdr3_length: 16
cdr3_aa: CASSGGPSGGPYEQYF

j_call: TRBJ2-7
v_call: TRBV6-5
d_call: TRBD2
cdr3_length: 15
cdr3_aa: CASSSFSGRSREQYF

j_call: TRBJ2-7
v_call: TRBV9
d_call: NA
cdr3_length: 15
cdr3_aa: CASSVETTPAYEQYF

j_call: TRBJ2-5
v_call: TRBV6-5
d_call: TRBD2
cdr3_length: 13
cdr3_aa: CASRRAGGETQYF

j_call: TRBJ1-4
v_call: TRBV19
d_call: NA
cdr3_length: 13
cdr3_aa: CASTTRGGEKLFF

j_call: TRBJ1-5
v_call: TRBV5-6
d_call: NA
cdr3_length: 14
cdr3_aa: CASSLRWGNQPQHF

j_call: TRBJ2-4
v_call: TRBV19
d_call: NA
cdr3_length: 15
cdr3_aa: CASTDVALAKNIQYF

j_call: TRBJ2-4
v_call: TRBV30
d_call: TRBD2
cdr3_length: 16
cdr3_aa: CAWSPPRGGYKNIQYF

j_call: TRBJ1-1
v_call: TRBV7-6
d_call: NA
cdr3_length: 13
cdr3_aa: CASSAAFNTEAFF

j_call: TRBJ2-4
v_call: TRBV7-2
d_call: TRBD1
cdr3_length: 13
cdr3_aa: CASSSGQGNIQYF

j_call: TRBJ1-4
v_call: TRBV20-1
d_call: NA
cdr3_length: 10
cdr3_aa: CSASDEKLFF

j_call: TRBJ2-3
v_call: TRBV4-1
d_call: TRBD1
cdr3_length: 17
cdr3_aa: CASSQDGQGASTDTQYF

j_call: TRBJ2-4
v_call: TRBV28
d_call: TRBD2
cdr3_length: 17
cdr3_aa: CASSSGTSGRGGNIQYF

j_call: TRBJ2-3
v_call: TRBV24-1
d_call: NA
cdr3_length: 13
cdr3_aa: CATSDPGTDTQYF

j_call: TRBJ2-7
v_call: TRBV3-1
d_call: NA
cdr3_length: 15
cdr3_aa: CASSHREGTPYEQYF

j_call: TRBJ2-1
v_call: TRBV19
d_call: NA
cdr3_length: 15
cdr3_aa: CASRTRTTHSDEQFF

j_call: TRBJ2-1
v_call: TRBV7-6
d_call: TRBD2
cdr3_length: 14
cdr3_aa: CASSTSGRSDEQFF

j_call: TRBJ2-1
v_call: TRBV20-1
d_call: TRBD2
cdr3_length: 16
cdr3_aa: CSAGRTREAGNNEQFF

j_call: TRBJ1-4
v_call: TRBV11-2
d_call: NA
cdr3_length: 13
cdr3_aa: CASSLERTEKLFF

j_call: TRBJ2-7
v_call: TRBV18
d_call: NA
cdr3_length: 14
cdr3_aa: CASSPGTQTYEQYF

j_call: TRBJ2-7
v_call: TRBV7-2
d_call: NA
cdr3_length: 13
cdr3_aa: CASRLTGAYEQYF

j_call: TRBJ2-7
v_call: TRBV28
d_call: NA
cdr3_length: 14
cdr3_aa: CASGIGGPLREQYF

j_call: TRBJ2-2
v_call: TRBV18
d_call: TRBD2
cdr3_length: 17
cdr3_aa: CASSPYLAGGNTGELFF

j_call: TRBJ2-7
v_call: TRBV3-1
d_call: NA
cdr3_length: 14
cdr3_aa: CASSLDPGPYEQYF

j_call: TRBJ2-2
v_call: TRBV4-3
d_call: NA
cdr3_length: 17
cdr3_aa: CASSQDMWQGQTGELFF

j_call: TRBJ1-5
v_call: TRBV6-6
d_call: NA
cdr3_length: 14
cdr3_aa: CASRELYSNQPQHF

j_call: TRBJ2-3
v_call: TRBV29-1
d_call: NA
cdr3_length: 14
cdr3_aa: CSVSPLAGTDTQYF

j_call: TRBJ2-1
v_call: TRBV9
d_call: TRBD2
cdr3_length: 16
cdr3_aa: CASSVGGTSGNNEQFF

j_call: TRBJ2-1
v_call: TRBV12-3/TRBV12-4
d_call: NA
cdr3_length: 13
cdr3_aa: CASSLGAYNEQFF

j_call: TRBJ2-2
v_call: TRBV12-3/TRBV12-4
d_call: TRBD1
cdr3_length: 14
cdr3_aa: CASSFRGRSGELFF

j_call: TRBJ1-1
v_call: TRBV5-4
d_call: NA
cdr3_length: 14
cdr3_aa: CASSLARTNTEAFF

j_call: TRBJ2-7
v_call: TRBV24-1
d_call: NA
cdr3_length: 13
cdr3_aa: CATSDHDAYEQYF

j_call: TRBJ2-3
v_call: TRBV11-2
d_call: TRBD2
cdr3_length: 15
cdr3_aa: CASSSKRGRTDTQYF

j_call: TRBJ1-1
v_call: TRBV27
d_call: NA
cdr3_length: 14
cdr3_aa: CASRETALNTEAFF

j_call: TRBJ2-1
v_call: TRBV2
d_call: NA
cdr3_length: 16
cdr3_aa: CASSRLRFSSYNEQFF

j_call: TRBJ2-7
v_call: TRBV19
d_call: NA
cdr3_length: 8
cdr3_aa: CSSYEQYF

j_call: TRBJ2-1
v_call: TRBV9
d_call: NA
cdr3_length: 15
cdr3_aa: CASSVGVLQQDEQFF

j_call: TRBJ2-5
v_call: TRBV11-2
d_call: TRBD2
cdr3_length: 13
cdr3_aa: CASSGGVQETQYF